Presented here are 10 T cell receptor beta chains from one specimen sequenced in a study of cytomegalovirus exposure and HLA in healthy donors. A multiplex PCR was run with 60 Vbeta primers and 13 Jbeta primers. The repertoire was sequenced with immunoSEQ multiplex PCR; TCRdb's copy has only in-frame clones and lacks some. This table holds roughly 100,000 clones, approximately 72% found once. Sequenced material: PBMCs. These receptors were obtained from a man aged 25 to 40 in good health and CMV-seronegative.

This clone has more than one count but fewer than ten. The rearrangement links TRBV5-1 to TRBJ2-1; 12 positions match TRBD2. The CDR3 length is 17 residues. Looked up from germline, CDR1 is SGHRS and CDR2 is YFSETQ. With V trimmed by 4 bases and J by 5 bases, 10 bases remained unmatched. CDR3 protein: CASSLRLAGEFDNEQFF. The CDR3 bases are TGCGCCAGCAGCCTACGACTAGCGGGAGAATTCGACAATGAGCAGTTCTTC.

The rearrangement links TRBV6-6 to TRBJ1-5; unclear D gene. The V gene lost 9 bases and the J gene lost 3 bases, with 15 bases spanning the gap. CDR1 is MNHNY and CDR2 is SVGAGI in the germline V gene (reference sequence). The CDR3 consists of 14 residues. The CDR3 region has the DNA TGTGCCAGTAACCCCTCCCAGGTCAATCAGCCCCAGCATTTT. This sequence encodes CASNPSQVNQPQHF.

CDR3 bases: TGTGCCAGTAGTATAGATGGAAGCGGGGGGTTCCAAGAGACCCAGTACTTC. It translates to CASSIDGSGGFQETQYF. The rearrangement uses TRBV19 and TRBJ2-5; 9 nucleotides line up with TRBD2. The CDR3 totals 17 residues. V dropped 0 bases and J dropped 1; count of bases not matched to a gene: 6. CDR1 is LNHDA and CDR2 is SQIVND in the germline V gene (reference sequence).

The chain joins TRBV19 to TRBJ1-4, with TRBD1 matching 9 bases. CDR3 length equals 16 residues. Trimming cost V 2 bases and J 7 bases; bases outside gene matches: 8. CDR1 LNHDA and CDR2 SQIVND come from the germline V gene (reference sequence). The CDR3 protein is CASSILQGAGGEKLFF. As DNA, the CDR3 is TGTGCCAGTAGTATACTACAGGGGGCCGGCGGTGAAAAACTGTTTTTT.

In DNA, the CDR3 is TGTGCCAGCAGCTGGCTAGATACGGGGGGCGGTGAAAAACTGTTTTTT. Translating it yields CASSWLDTGGGEKLFF. V is TRBV5-6 and J is TRBJ1-4; TRBD1 might be the D (6 bases). V was trimmed by 3 bases and J by 7 bases, leaving 19 bases between them. This CDR3 has 16 amino acids. Germline values: CDR1 SGHDT, CDR2 YYEEEE.

This sequence joins TRBV15 and TRBJ1-2, with a weak D call TRBD1 (6 bases). This CDR3 has 15 residues. Germline CDR1 LNHNV, CDR2 YYDKDF (reference sequence). V was clipped by 1 base and J by 3 bases, with 12 bases between them. This CDR3 is CATSRGVGGDYGYTF. Written as DNA, the CDR3 is TGTGCCACCAGCAGAGGGGTAGGGGGGGACTATGGCTACACCTTC.

The chain recombines TRBV15 with TRBJ1-1; D is perhaps TRBD1 (6 bases). Trimming took off 0 bases at V and 5 bases at J, with 10 bases between the two ends. Germline CDR1 and CDR2: LNHNV and YYDKDF (reference sequence). The CDR3 contains 14 residues. The CDR3 sequence is CATSRDGQGTEAFF. For the CDR3, the DNA is TGTGCCACCAGCAGAGATGGGCAGGGGACTGAAGCTTTCTTT.

Comments on this clone: Other DNA sequences in this specimen translate into the identical CDR3. The J gene is TRBJ1-1, the V gene TRBV19, with 10 nucleotides matching TRBD1. Trimming removed 6 bases from V and 4 bases from J; junction bases left unmatched: 11. Germline CDR1 LNHDA, CDR2 SQIVND (reference sequence). The CDR3 totals 16 residues. DNA of the CDR3: TGTGCCAGTAGCATCCCCGTCGACAGGGGGCTCACTGAAGCTTTCTTT. Its protein product is CASSIPVDRGLTEAFF.

The gene calls are TRBV5-6 and TRBJ1-4, with 8 bases fitting TRBD1. CDR1 is SGHDT and CDR2 is YYEEEE in the germline V gene. The junction had 5 bases not matched to a gene; V was cut back by 2 bases and J by 2 bases. The CDR3 contains 16 residues. The CDR3 spells CASSLDGQGTNEKLFF. The CDR3 DNA is TGTGCCAGCAGCTTAGACGGACAGGGTACTAATGAAAAACTGTTTTTT.

This chain connects TRBV25-1 to TRBJ2-5; 7 bases fit TRBD1. The end of the DNA is better explained by TRBJ2-7, so the J call may be wrong. Germline V CDR1 and CDR2: MGHDK, SYGVNS. The CDR3 is made up of 13 amino acids. CDR3 in amino acids: CASSDTGVGEQYF. The CDR3, as DNA: TGTGCCAGCAGTGATACAGGGGTGGGCGAGCAGTACTTC.